The next 12 T cell receptor beta chains were all read from a single sample in a study of brain T cells in children with intractable seizures. Clones were sequenced by immunoSEQ multiplex PCR, and TCRdb holds only the in-frame ones, with some missing. The data contain tens of thousands of clones, around 93% of them singletons. The sample in question was peripheral blood, obtained at surgery. These receptor sequences come from a boy younger than two with tuberous sclerosis and intractable seizures.

The chain combines TRBV5-4 with TRBJ2-7, with TRBD1 identical over 9 bases. This CDR3 is built from 14 residues. The V segment lost 4 bases and the J segment 4 bases; nucleotides outside the gene matches: 6. CDR1 and CDR2 from the germline V gene are SGHNT and YYREEE (reference sequence). The CDR3 bases are TGTGCCAGCAGCATCCGGGACAGGGATTACGAGCAGTACTTC. Encoded protein: CASSIRDRDYEQYF. Combining the CDR3 with reference TRBV5-4 and TRBJ2-7 gives the whole variable domain ETGVTQSPTHLIKTRGQQVTLRCSSQSGHNTVSWYQQALGQGPQFIFQYYREEENGRGNFPPRFSGLQFPNYSSELNVNALELDDSALYLCASSIRDRDYEQYFGPGTRLTVT.

The chain carries TRBV28 and TRBJ1-2; D gene uncertain. This CDR3 is 15 amino acids long. CDR1 and CDR2 from the germline V gene are MDHEN and SYDVKM. The V end was cut by 3 bases, the J end by 1 base, with 12 bases between. CDR3 residues: CASSLDSYLNYGYTF. CDR3 DNA sequence: TGTGCCAGCAGTTTGGATTCCTATCTTAACTATGGCTACACCTTC.

The gene calls are TRBV5-6 and TRBJ2-7, with 11 positions matching TRBD2. The CDR3 runs 16 residues. The germline V gene encodes CDR1 SGHDT and CDR2 YYEEEE. The V gene end was trimmed by 2 bases and the J gene end by 2 bases; junction bases not matched to a gene: 6. This CDR3 is CASSFYSGRAPYEQYF. CDR3 nucleotide sequence: TGTGCCAGCAGCTTCTATAGCGGGAGGGCCCCCTACGAGCAGTACTTC. Full variable domain (rest looked up from reference TRBV5-6 and TRBJ2-7): DAGVTQSPTHLIKTRGQQVTLRCSPKSGHDTVSWYQQALGQGPQFIFQYYEEEERQRGNFPDRFSGHQFPNYSSELNVNALLLGDSALYLCASSFYSGRAPYEQYFGPGTRLTVT.

The genes are TRBV10-2 and TRBJ2-7; a weak D match, TRBD2 (5 bases). Germline V CDR1 and CDR2: WSHSY, SAAADI. The CDR3 contains 13 residues. V was shortened by 0 bases and J by 8 bases, with 11 bases between the two germline ends. The CDR3 DNA reads as TGCGCCAGCAGTGAGTCCGACGGACTGAAGCAGTACTTC. Translated, it gives CASSESDGLKQYF.

The chain carries TRBV3-1 (or the pseudogene TRBV3-2) and TRBJ2-1; D is undetermined. V shed 1 base and J shed 0 bases, with 7 bases lying between them. CDR3 size: 15 residues. Germline V gives CDR1 LGHDT, CDR2 YNNKEL (reference sequence). CDR3 coding DNA: TGTGCCAGCAGCCAAGCTCCGAGCTCCTACAATGAGCAGTTCTTC. Translating gives CASSQAPSSYNEQFF.

CDR3 DNA sequence: TGTGCCAGCAGCGCCCGGGACAGGGATAATTCACCCCTCCACTTT. Amino acids: CASSARDRDNSPLHF. This rearrangement joins TRBV25-1 to TRBJ1-6, with 9 bases identical to TRBD1. The germline V gene encodes CDR1 MGHDK and CDR2 SYGVNS. The V segment lost 6 bases and the J segment 5 bases; nucleotides outside the gene matches: 5. This CDR3 comprises 15 residues.

V gene TRBV30 combines with J gene TRBJ1-6; TRBD1 is a possible D gene (6 bases). CDR3 size: 12 residues. The germline V and J ends were trimmed by 5 bases and 7 bases, with 9 bases remaining between them. Germline V CDR1 and CDR2: GTSNPN, SVGIG (reference sequence). The CDR3 bases are TGTGCCTGGGGACAGTCCAATTCACCCCTCCACTTT. It encodes CAWGQSNSPLHF.

The chain combines TRBV5-1 with TRBJ1-6; the D gene is possibly TRBD1 (6 bases). Trimming left V 5 bases short and J 11 bases short, with 17 bases between. Germline V lookup: CDR1 SGHRS, CDR2 YFSETQ. The CDR3 loop spans 14 amino acids. CDR3 in DNA: TGCGCCAGCAGTCCGGGGGCGGACAACGCACCCCTCCACTTT. Amino acid sequence: CASSPGADNAPLHF.

V is TRBV19 and J is TRBJ1-1; D remains unclear. V lost 7 bases, J lost 0 bases, and 15 bases lay in between. Germline assignment: CDR1 LNHDA and CDR2 SQIVND (reference sequence). The length of the CDR3 is 15 residues. The CDR3 loop is CASKVASTMNTEAFF. The CDR3 DNA reads as TGTGCCAGTAAGGTAGCCTCGACCATGAACACTGAAGCTTTCTTT.

The chain links TRBV10-3 to TRBJ2-1; 8 bases match TRBD2. Germline CDR1 and CDR2: ENHRY and SYGVKD. The CDR3 has 15 amino acids. With 0 bases clipped from V and 4 bases from J, the junction kept 2 bases outside the gene matches. The CDR3 DNA follows: TGTGCCATCAGTGAGTCACTAGCGGAGTACAATGAGCAGTTCTTC. Amino acids: CAISESLAEYNEQFF.

This sequence joins TRBV27 and TRBJ2-5; D gene ambiguous. The length of the CDR3 is 13 residues. V dropped 2 bases and J dropped 5 bases, with 9 bases sitting between them. Germline loops: CDR1 MNHEY, CDR2 SMNVEV (reference sequence). DNA for the CDR3: TGTGCCAGCAGTTTAGGACGTGAGGAGACCCAGTACTTC. Its translation: CASSLGREETQYF.

The rearrangement uses TRBV15 and TRBJ1-1; tentatively, D is TRBD1 (5 bases). This CDR3 has 13 residues. The V end was cut by 3 bases, the J end by 5 bases, with 10 bases between. CDR1 is LNHNV, CDR2 YYDKDF, per germline (reference sequence). CDR3 bases: TGTGCCACCAGCAGTTTCGGGGGGACTGAAGCTTTCTTT. This translates into CATSSFGGTEAFF. Drawing the rest from reference TRBV15 and TRBJ1-1, the complete variable domain is DAMVIQNPRYQVTQFGKPVTLSCSQTLNHNVMYWYQQKSSQAPKLLFHYYDKDFNNEADTPDNFQSRRPNTSFCFLDIRSPGLGDTAMYLCATSSFGGTEAFFGQGTRLTVV.